The text below deals with one T cell receptor beta chain. The antigen remains unidentified. The germline CDR1 and CDR2 sequences are SGHVS and FQNEAQ. The CDR3 is made up of 14 amino acids. The V gene lost 2 bases and the J gene lost 8 bases, with 12 bases spanning the gap. This sample stems from a study of cytomegalovirus exposure and HLA in healthy donors. General study results and limits: Later, an analysis showed that TCR beta chains associated with HLA were more clonally expanded than others that were equally common. Looking again later, the authors saw that most CMV-associated TCR beta chains seemed HLA-restricted. Cytomegalovirus-associated TCR beta chains were listed, numbering 150 to 200. In a later analysis, parvovirus B19, influenza, CMV and Epstein-Barr virus appeared linked to several top co-occurrence clusters.

PCR amplification relied on 60 Vbeta primers (plus 13 Jbeta primers). Some clones are missing from TCRdb's copy, which holds only in-frame ones; the method was immunoSEQ multiplex PCR. The table includes 150,000 to 200,000 clones, approximately 71% detected once. Specimen: PBMCs. This TCR was recovered from a middle-aged man in good health and CMV-seronegative. The rearrangement uses TRBV7-8 and TRBJ1-4; tentative D call: TRBD1 (5 bases). The CDR3 reads CASSLQGAWEKLFF. CDR3 DNA sequence: TGTGCCAGCAGCTTACAGGGCGCGTGGGAAAAACTGTTTTTT.